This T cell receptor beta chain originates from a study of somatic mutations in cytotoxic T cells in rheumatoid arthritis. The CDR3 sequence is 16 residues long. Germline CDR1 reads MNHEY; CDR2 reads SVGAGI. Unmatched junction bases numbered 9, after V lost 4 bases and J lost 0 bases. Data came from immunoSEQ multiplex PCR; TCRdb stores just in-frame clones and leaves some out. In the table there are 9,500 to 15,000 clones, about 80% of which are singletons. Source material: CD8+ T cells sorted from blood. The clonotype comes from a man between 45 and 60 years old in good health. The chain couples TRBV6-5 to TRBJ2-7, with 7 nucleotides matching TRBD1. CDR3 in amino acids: CASSSAPGQDSYEQYF. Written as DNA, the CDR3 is TGTGCCAGCAGTTCCGCACCCGGACAGGACTCCTACGAGCAGTACTTC.